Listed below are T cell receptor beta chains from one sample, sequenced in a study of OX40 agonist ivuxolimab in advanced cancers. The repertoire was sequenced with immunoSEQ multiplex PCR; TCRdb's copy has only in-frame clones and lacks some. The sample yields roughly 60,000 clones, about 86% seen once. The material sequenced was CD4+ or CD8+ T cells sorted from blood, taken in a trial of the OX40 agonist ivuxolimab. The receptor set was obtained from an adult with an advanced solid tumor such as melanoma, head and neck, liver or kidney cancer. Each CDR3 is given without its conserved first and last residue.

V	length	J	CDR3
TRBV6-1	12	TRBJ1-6	ASSVETVNSPLH
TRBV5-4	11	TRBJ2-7	ASSWDFSYEQY
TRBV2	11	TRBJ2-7	ASTRGGLDEQY
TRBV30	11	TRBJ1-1	AWSAQEGTEAF
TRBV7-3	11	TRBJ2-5	ASSLSGRETQY
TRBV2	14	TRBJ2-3	ASSTPGTDDTDTQY
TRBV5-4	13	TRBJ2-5	ASSPKNLGRETQY
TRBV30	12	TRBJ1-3	ACQQGYSGNTIY
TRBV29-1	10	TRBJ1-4	SVEVGEPGFF
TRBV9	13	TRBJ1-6	ASRAGSSYNSPLH
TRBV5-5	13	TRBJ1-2	ASSLVGRDLYGYT
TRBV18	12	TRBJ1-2	ASSQQESNYGYT
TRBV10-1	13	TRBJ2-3	ASSISMGNTDTQY
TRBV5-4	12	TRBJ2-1	AGSARASYNEQF
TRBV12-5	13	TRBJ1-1	ASGLGGTRNTEAF
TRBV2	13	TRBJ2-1	ASSDTGGLTLKQF
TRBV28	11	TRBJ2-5	ASTSGGQETQY
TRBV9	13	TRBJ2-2	ASSVRAGRTGELF
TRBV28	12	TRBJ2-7	ASGVTTILGEQY
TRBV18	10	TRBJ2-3	ASSPSTDTQY
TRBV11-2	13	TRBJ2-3	ASSTTSGSTDTQY
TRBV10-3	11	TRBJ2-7	AKPGQETYEQY
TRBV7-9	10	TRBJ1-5	ASSLHYQPQH
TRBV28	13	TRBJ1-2	ASSLAPGGIYGYT
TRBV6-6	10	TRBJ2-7	ASRDSRQGTY
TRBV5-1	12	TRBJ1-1	ASSRGSLNTEAF
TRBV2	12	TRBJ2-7	ASSSSLGTAEQY
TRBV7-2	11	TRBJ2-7	ASSLLQTYEQY
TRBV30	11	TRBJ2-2	AGGQGWAGELF
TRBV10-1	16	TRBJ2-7	ASRRYSDRVVGHYEQY
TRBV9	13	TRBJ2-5	ASSVGGGATETQY
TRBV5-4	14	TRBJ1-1	ASSSGQGLFGTEAF
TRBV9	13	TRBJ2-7	ASSPQAGAPYEQY
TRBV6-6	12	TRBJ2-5	ASKRRGHQETQY
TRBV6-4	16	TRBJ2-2	ASSPGLAGFANTGELF
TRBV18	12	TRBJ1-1	ASSDRVWDTEAF
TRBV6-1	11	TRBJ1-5	ASRDREYQPQH
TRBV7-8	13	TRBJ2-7	ASSLGRPQVYEQY
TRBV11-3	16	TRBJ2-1	ASSLGPREGSSYNEQF
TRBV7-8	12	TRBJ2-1	ASTPGLARNEQF
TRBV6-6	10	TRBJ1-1	ASMGWSTEAF
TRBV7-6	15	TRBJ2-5	ASSLALVLGLGETQY
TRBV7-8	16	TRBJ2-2	ASSWTLSGGVNTGELF
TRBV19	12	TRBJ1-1	ASGARPLNTEAF
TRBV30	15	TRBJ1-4	AWSVPYPGGLREKLF
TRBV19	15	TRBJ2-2	ASSILASGRDTGELF
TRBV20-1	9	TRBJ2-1	SARLYNEQF
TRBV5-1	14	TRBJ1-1	ASTRDGQHPNTEAF
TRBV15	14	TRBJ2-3	ATSRESGGTTDTQY
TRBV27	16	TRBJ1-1	ASRLTGTASFSAVRAF
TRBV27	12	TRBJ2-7	ASRRGDRGYEQY
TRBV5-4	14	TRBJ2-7	ASSLDGTLLAYEQY
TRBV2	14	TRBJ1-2	ASSEARAPANYGYT
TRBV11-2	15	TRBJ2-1	ASRSFRMGASYNEQF
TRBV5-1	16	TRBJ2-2	ASSLAGASDGLTGELF
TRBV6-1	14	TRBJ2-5	ASSQGGPRGGETQY
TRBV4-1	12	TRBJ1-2	ASSQVISNYGYT
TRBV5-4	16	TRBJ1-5	ASSLGPPSGYGNQPQH
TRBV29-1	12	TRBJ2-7	SGSGGQGSYEQY